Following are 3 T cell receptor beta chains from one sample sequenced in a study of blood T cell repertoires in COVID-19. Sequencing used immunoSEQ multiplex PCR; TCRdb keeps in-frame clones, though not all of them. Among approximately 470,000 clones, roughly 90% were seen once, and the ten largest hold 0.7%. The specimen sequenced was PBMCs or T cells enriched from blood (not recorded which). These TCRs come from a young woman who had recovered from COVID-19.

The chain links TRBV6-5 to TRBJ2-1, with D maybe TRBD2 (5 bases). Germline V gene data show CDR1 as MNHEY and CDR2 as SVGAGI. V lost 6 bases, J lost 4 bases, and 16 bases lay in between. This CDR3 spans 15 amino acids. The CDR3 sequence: CASRQTAGEYNEQFF. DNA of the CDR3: TGTGCCAGCAGGCAAACGGCGGGCGAGTACAATGAGCAGTTCTTC.

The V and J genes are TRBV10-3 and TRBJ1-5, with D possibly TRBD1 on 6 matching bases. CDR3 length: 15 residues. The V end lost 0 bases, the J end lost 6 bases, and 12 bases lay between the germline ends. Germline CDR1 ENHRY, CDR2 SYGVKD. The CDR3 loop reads CAISESPQGPQPQHF. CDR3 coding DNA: TGTGCCATCAGTGAGTCGCCACAGGGTCCTCAGCCCCAGCATTTT.

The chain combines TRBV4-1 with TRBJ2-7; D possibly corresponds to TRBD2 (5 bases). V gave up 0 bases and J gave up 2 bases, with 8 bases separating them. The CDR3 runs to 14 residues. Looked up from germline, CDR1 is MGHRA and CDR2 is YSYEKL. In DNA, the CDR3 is TGCGCCAGCAGCCAAGAAGAGAGGGCCTACGAGCAGTACTTC. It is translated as CASSQEERAYEQYF.